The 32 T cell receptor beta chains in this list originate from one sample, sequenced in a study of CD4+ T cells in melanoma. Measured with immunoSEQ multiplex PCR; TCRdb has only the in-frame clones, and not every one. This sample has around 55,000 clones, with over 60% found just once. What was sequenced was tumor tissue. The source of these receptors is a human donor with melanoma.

CDR3 sequence: CASSHSGRDSQETQYF. The DNA of the CDR3 is TGCGCCAGCAGCCACTCTGGTAGGGACAGCCAAGAGACCCAGTACTTC. V and J are TRBV4-1 and TRBJ2-5; TRBD1 aligns across 7 bases. Losses at the gene ends were 3 bases for V and 1 base for J; bases not matched to a gene: 8. The CDR3 has 16 residues. From germline, CDR1 is MGHRA and CDR2 YSYEKL.

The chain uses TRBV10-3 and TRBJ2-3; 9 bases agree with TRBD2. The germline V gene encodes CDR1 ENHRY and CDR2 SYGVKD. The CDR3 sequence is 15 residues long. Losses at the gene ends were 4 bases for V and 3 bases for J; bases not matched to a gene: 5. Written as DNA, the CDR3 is TGTGCCATCAGTGCGGGGACTAGCAGGACAGATACGCAGTATTTT. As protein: CAISAGTSRTDTQYF.

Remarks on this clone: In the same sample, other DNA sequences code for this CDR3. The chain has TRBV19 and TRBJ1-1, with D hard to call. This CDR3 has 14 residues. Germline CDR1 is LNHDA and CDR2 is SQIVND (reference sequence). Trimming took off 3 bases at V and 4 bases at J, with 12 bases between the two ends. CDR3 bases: TGTGCCAGTAGTATGTTCGGGGAAGCCACTGAAGCTTTCTTT. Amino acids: CASSMFGEATEAFF.

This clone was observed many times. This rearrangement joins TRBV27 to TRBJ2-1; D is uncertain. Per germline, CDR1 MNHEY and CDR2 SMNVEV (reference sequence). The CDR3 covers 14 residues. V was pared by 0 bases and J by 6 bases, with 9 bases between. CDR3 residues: CASSLSILGNEQFF. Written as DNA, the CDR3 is TGTGCCAGCAGTTTATCTATTCTAGGCAATGAGCAGTTCTTC.

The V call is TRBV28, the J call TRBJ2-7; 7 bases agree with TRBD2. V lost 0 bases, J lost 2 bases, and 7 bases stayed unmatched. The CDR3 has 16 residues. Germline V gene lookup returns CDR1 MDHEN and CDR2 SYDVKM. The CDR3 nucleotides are TGTGCCAGCAGTTTATGGGGAGGGCTAGAACCCTACGAGCAGTACTTC. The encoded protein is CASSLWGGLEPYEQYF.

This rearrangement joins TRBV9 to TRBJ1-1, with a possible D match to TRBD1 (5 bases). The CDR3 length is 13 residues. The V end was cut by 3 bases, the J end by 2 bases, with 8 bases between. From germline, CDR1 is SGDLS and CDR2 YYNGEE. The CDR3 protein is CASSAQGNTEAFF. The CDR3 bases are TGTGCCAGCAGCGCGCAGGGTAACACTGAAGCTTTCTTT.

CDR3 DNA sequence: TGTGCCAGCAGGGAGGGCTCTGGGGCCAACGTCCTGACTTTC. Translation: CASREGSGANVLTF. The J gene is TRBJ2-6, the V gene TRBV5-4; maybe TRBD2 (6 bases). CDR3 size: 14 residues. The germline gives CDR1 SGHNT, CDR2 YYREEE (reference sequence). Trimming left V 5 bases short and J 0 bases short, with 6 bases between.

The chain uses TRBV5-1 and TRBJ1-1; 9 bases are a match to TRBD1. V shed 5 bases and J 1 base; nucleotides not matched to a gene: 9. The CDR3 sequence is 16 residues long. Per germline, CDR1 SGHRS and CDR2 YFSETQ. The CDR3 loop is CASSPTQGAPNTEAFF. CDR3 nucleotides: TGCGCCAGCAGTCCAACACAGGGGGCCCCGAACACTGAAGCTTTCTTT.

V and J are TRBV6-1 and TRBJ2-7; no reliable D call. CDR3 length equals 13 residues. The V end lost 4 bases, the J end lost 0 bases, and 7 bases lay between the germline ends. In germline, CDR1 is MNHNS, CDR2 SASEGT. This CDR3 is CASSVEISYEQYF. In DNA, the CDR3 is TGTGCCAGCAGTGTGGAGATCTCCTACGAGCAGTACTTC.

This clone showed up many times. The CDR3 here is CASSLVAAGEAFF. The CDR3 DNA reads as TGTGCCAGCAGTTTAGTGGCAGCGGGTGAAGCTTTCTTT. The chain couples TRBV27 to TRBJ1-1; D is ambiguous. Germline assignment: CDR1 MNHEY and CDR2 SMNVEV (reference sequence). The length of the CDR3 is 13 residues. Trimming pared 2 bases from V and 7 bases from J, leaving 11 bases between.

The CDR3 protein is CASSFKRSSSYNEQFF. CDR3 DNA: TGTGCCAGCAGTTTTAAACGCTCGAGCTCCTACAATGAGCAGTTCTTC. This chain links TRBV27 with TRBJ2-1, with no clear D. Germline lookup yields CDR1 MNHEY and CDR2 SMNVEV (reference sequence). V lost 3 bases and J lost 0, with 12 bases in between. The CDR3 has 16 amino acids.

This chain's CDR3 is CASSIIGGTEAFF. The CDR3 region has the DNA TGTGCCAGTAGTATTATTGGGGGCACTGAAGCTTTCTTT. The chain links TRBV19 to TRBJ1-1; TRBD1 is a possible D gene (5 bases). Germline V CDR1 and CDR2: LNHDA, SQIVND (reference sequence). V was pared by 3 bases and J by 4 bases, with 9 bases between. The CDR3 consists of 13 residues.

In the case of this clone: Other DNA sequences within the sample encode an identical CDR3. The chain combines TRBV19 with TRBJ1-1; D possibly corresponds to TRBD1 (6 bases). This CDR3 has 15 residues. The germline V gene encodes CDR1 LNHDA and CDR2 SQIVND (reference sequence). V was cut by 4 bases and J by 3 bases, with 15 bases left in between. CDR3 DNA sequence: TGTGCCAGTAGTAGGCTAGGGGGGACCCACACTGAAGCTTTCTTT. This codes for CASSRLGGTHTEAFF.

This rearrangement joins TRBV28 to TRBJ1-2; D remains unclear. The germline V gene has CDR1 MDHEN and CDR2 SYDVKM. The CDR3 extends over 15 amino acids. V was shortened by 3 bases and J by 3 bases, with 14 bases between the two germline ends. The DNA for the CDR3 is TGTGCCAGCAGTTTTCCTTCGAGGTTTGACTATGGCTACACCTTC. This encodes CASSFPSRFDYGYTF.

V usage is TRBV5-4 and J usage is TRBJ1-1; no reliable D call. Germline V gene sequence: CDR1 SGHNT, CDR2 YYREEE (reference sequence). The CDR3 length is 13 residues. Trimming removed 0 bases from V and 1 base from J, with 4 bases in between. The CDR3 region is CASSLAGNTEAFF. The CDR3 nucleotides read TGTGCCAGCAGCTTGGCAGGGAACACTGAAGCTTTCTTT.

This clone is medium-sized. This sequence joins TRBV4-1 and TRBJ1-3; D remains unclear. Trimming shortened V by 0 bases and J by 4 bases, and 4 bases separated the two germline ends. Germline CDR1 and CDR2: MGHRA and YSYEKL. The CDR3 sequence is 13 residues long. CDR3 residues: CASSQDRGNTIYF. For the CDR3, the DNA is TGCGCCAGCAGCCAAGATCGAGGAAACACCATATATTTT.

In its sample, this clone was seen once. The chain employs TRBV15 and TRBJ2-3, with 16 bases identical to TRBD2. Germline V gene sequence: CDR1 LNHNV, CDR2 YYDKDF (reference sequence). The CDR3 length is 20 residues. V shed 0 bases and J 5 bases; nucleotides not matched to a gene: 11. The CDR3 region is CATSRDRGTSGGAREDTQYF. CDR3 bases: TGTGCCACCAGCAGAGATCGGGGGACTAGCGGGGGGGCCAGGGAAGATACGCAGTATTTT. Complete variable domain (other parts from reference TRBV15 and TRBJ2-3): DAMVIQNPRYQVTQFGKPVTLSCSQTLNHNVMYWYQQKSSQAPKLLFHYYDKDFNNEADTPDNFQSRRPNTSFCFLDIRSPGLGDTAMYLCATSRDRGTSGGAREDTQYFGPGTRLTVL.

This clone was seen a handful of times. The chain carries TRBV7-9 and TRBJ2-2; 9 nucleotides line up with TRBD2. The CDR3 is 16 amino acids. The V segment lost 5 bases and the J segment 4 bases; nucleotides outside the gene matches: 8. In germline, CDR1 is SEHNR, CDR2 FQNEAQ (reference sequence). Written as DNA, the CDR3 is TGTGCCAGCAGCACGCTAGCGGGGAAACGCACCGGGGAGCTGTTTTTT. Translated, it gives CASSTLAGKRTGELFF.

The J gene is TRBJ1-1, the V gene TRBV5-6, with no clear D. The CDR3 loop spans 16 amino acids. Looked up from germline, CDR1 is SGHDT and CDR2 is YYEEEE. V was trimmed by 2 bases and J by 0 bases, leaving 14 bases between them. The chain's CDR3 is CASSFPDIYMNTEAFF. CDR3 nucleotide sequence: TGTGCCAGCAGCTTTCCAGACATTTATATGAACACTGAAGCTTTCTTT.

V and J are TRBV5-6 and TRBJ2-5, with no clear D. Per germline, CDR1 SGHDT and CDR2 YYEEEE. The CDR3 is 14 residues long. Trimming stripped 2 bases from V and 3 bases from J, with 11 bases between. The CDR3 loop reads CASSFPGAKETQYF. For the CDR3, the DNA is TGTGCCAGCAGCTTCCCAGGCGCCAAAGAGACCCAGTACTTC. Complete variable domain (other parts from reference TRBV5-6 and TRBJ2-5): DAGVTQSPTHLIKTRGQQVTLRCSPKSGHDTVSWYQQALGQGPQFIFQYYEEEERQRGNFPDRFSGHQFPNYSSELNVNALLLGDSALYLCASSFPGAKETQYFGPGTRLLVL.

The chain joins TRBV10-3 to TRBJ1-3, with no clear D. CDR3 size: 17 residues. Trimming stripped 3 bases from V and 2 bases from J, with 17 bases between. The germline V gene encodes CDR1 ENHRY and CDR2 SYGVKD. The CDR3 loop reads CAISEKRRTSTGNTIYF. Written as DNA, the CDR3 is TGTGCCATCAGTGAAAAAAGACGGACCTCTACTGGAAACACCATATATTTT.

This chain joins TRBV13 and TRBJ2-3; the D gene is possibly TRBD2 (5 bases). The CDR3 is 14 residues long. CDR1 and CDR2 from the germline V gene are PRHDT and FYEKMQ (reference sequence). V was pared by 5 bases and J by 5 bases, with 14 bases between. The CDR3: CASSNTPSGDTQYF. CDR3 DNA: TGTGCCAGCAGCAATACACCCAGCGGAGATACGCAGTATTTT. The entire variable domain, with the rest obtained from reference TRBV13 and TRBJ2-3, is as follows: AAGVIQSPRHLIKEKRETATLKCYPIPRHDTVYWYQQGPGQDPQFLISFYEKMQSDKGSIPDRFSAQQFSDYHSELNMSSLELGDSALYFCASSNTPSGDTQYFGPGTRLTVL.

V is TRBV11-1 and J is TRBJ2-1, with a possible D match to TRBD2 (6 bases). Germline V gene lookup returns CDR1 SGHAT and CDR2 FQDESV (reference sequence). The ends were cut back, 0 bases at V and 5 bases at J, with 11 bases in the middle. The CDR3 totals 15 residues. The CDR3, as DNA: TGTGCCAGCAGCTTAGCGGGACTCCCGAACAATGAGCAGTTCTTC. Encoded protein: CASSLAGLPNNEQFF.

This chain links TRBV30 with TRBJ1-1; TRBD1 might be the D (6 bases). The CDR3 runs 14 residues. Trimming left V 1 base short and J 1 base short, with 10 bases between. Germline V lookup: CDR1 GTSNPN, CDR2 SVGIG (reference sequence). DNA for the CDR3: TGTGCCTGGAGTGGGGGGACACCGAACACTGAAGCTTTCTTT. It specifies CAWSGGTPNTEAFF. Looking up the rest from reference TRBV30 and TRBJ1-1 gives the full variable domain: SQTIHQWPATLVQPVGSPLSLECTVEGTSNPNLYWYRQAAGRGLQLLFYSVGIGQISSEVPQNLSASRPQDRQFILSSKKLLLSDSGFYLCAWSGGTPNTEAFFGQGTRLTVV.

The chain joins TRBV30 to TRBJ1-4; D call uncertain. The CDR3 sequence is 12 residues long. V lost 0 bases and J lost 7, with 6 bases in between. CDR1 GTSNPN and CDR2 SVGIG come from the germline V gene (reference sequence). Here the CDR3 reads CAWSVWAEKLFF. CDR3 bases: TGTGCCTGGAGTGTATGGGCTGAAAAACTGTTTTTT.

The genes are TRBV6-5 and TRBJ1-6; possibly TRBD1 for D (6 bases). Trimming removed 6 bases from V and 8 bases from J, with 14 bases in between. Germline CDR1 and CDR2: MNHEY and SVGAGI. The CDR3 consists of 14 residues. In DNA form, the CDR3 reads TGTGCCAGCAGAATGGACAGTACGGATTCACCCCTCCACTTT. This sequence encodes CASRMDSTDSPLHF.

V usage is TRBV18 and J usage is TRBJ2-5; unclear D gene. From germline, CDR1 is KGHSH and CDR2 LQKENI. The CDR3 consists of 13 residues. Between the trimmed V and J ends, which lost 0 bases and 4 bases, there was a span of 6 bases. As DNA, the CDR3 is TGTGCCAGCTCACCACCGGTGGTAGAGACCCAGTACTTC. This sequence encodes CASSPPVVETQYF.

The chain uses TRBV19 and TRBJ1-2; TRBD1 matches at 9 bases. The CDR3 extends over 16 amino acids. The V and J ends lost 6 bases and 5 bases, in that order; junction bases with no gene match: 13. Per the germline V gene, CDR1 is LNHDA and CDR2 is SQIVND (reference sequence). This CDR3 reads CASSPIGQGRGYGYTF. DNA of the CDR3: TGTGCCAGTAGCCCCATAGGACAGGGGAGAGGTTATGGCTACACCTTC.

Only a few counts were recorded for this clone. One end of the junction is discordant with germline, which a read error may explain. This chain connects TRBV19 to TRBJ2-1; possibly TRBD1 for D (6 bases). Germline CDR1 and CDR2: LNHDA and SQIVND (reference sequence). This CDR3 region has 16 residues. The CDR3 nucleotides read TGTGCCAGTAGTCCCTACACAGGGAAGGAGTACAATAAGCAGTTCTTC. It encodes CASSPYTGKEYNKQFF.

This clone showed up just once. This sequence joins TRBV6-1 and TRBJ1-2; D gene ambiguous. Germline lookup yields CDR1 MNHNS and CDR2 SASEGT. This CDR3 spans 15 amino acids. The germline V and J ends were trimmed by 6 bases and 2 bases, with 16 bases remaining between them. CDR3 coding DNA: TGTGCCAGCAGAACGCGGACTGGGGAAAACTATGGCTACACCTTC. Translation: CASRTRTGENYGYTF.

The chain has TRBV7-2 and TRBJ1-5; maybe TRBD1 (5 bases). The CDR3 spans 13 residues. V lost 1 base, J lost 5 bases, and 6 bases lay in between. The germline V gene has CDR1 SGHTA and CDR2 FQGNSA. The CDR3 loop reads CASSLGGDQPQHF. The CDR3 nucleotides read TGTGCCAGCAGCTTAGGGGGGGATCAGCCCCAGCATTTT.

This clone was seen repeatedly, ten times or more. CDR3 in DNA: TGTGCCAGCAGTGAATCCAATTGGCCCGGGGAGCTGTTTTTT. This codes for CASSESNWPGELFF. The V call is TRBV2, the J call TRBJ2-2; no clear D gene. CDR3 length equals 14 residues. The germline V and J ends were trimmed by 2 bases and 6 bases, with 10 bases remaining between them. Per germline, CDR1 SNHLY and CDR2 FYNNEI.